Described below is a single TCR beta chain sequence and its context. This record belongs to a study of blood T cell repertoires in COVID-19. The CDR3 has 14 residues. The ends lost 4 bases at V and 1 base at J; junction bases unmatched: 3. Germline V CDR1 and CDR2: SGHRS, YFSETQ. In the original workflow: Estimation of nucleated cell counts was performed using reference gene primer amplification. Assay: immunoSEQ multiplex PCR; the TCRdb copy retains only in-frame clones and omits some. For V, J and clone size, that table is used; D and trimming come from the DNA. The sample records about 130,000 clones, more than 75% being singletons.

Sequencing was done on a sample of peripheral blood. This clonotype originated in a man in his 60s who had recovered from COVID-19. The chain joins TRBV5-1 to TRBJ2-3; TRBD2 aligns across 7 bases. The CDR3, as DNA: TGCGCCAGCAGCCCCACTAGCGGCACAGATACGCAGTATTTT. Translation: CASSPTSGTDTQYF.